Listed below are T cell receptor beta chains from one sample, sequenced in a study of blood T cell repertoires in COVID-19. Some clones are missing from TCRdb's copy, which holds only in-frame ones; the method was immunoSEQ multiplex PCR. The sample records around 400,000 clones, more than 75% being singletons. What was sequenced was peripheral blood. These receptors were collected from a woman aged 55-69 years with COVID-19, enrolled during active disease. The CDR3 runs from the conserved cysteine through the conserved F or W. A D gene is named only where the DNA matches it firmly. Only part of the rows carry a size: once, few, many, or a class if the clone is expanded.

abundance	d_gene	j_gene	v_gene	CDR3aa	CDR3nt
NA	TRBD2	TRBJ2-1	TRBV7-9	CASSLVAGAPNEQFF	TGTGCCAGCAGCTTAGTAGCGGGGGCCCCAAATGAGCAGTTCTTC
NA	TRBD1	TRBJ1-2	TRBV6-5	CASTSDRFYGYTF	TGTGCCAGCACCTCGGACAGGTTTTATGGCTACACCTTC
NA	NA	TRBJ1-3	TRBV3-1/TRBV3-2	CASSQGWRRNSGNTIYF	TGTGCCAGCAGCCAAGGGTGGAGGCGGAACTCTGGAAACACCATATATTTT
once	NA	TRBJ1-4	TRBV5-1	CASRPGGSTNEKLFF	TGCGCCAGCAGACCCGGGGGTTCTACTAATGAAAAACTGTTTTTT
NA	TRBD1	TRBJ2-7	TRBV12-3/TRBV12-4	CASSRQGGEQYF	TGTGCCAGCAGTCGACAGGGGGGCGAGCAGTACTTC
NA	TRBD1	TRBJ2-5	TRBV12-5	CASGKGTGRETQYF	TGTGCTAGTGGTAAGGGGACAGGGCGGGAGACCCAGTACTTC
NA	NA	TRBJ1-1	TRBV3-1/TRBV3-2	CASSQQKPGTQNTEAFF	TGTGCCAGCAGCCAACAAAAACCAGGGACACAGAACACTGAAGCTTTCTTT
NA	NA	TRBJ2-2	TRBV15	CAGRRGYTGELFF	TGTGCCGGCCGAAGGGGGTACACCGGGGAGCTGTTTTTT
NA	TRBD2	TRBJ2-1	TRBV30	CAWTQDSGVYNEQFF	TGTGCCTGGACCCAGGATAGCGGGGTTTACAATGAGCAGTTCTTC
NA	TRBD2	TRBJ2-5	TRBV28	CASSFRRGGRETQYF	TGTGCCAGCAGTTTTCGGCGGGGGGGCCGGGAGACCCAGTACTTC
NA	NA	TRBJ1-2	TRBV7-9	CASSLGRKRDYGYTF	TGTGCCAGCAGCTTAGGGAGAAAGAGGGACTATGGCTACACCTTC
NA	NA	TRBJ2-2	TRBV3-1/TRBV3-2	CASSPGRAGELFF	TGTGCCAGCAGCCCGGGCAGGGCCGGGGAGCTGTTTTTT
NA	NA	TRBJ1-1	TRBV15	CATSRIGELTEAFF	TGTGCCACCAGCAGAATCGGAGAGCTAACTGAAGCTTTCTTT
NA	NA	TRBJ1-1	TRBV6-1	CASSEPGLGGNTEAFF	TGTGCCAGCAGTGAACCAGGCCTAGGAGGGAACACTGAAGCTTTCTTT
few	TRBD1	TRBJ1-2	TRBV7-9	CASSRQGGYTF	TGTGCCAGCAGTCGACAGGGCGGCTACACCTTC
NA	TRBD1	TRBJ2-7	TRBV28	CASSASGTGDYEQYF	TGTGCCAGCAGTGCGTCCGGGACAGGGGACTACGAGCAGTACTTC
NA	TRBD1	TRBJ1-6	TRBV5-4	CASSQGQPSYNSPLHF	TGTGCCAGCAGCCAGGGACAGCCCTCCTATAATTCACCCCTCCACTTT
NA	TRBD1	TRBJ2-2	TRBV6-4	CASSGTGGNTGELFF	TGTGCCAGCAGCGGGACAGGGGGAAACACCGGGGAGCTGTTTTTT
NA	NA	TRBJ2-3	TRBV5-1	CASSLVPGSTDTQYF	TGCGCCAGCAGCTTGGTCCCAGGGAGCACAGATACGCAGTATTTT
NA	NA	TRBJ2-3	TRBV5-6	CASSFSGRGTDTQYF	TGTGCCAGCAGCTTTTCAGGGCGGGGAACAGATACGCAGTATTTT